The T cell receptor (beta chain) under discussion was sequenced for a study of blood T cell repertoires in COVID-19. Study-wide background: Researchers got acute and convalescent COVID-19 samples from the United States, Italy and Spain.

Per the original methods: Estimates of nucleated cell counts were drawn from the amplification of reference gene primers. Here immunoSEQ multiplex PCR was the method, and the copy in TCRdb shows in-frame clones only, minus some. Clonal size and the V and J genes are those of that table, whereas D and trimming came from the DNA. Among about 94,000 clones listed, around 87% were seen once. The CDR3 is 16 amino acids. Trimming took 2 bases from V and 1 from J; bases not matched to a gene: 3. From germline, CDR1 is MNHNY and CDR2 SVGAGI (reference sequence). Sequencing used peripheral blood. The chain combines TRBV6-6 with TRBJ2-1, with TRBD1 matching over 9 bases. This sequence originates from a human donor with acute or convalescent COVID-19. The donor label of this sample is uncertain. CDR3 DNA sequence: TGTGCCAGCAGTTACACAGGGACAGGGTCCTACAATGAGCAGTTCTTC. Residues: CASSYTGTGSYNEQFF.